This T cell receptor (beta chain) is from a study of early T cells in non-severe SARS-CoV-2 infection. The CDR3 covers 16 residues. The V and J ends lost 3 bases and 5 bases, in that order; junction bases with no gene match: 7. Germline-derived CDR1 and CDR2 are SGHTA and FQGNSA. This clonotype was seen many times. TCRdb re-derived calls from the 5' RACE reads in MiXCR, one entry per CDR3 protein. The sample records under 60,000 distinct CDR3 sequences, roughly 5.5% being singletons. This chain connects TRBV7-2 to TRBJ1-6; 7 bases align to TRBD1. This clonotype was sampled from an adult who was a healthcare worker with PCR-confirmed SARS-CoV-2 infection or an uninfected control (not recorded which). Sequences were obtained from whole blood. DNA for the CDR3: TGTGCCAGCAGCTTTAGAGGGACAGTAAATAATTCACCCCTCCACTTT. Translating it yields CASSFRGTVNNSPLHF. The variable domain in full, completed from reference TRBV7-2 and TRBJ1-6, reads GAGVSQSPSNKVTEKGKDVELRCDPISGHTALYWYRQSLGQGLEFLIYFQGNSAPDKSGLPSDRFSAERTGGSVSTLTIQRTQQEDSAVYLCASSFRGTVNNSPLHFGNGTRLTVT.